A selection of T cell receptor beta chains follows, all from one sample in a study of monozygotic twins with cystic fibrosis. This table comes from immunoSEQ multiplex PCR, and its TCRdb copy is limited to in-frame clones, with some not included. Of about 14,000 clones in the sample, approximately 98% were seen once. Sequencing was done on a sample of blood. Receptors were obtained from a girl aged 2 to 9 with cystic fibrosis. CDR3s include the opening cysteine and the closing phenylalanine or tryptophan. A D gene is named only where the DNA matches it firmly. Size is omitted from some rows. Given values are once, few, many or a class for expanded clones.

CDR3 DNA: TGTGCCAGCAGCTCATCAGGGCGGACTAATGAAAAACTGTTTTTT
CDR3 protein: CASSSSGRTNEKLFF
D gene: .
CDR3 length: 15
V gene: TRBV5-4
clone size: .
J gene: TRBJ1-4

CDR3 DNA: TGTGCCAGCAGCTCGGTACGGACGGGAGGGTTCTACGAGCAGTACTTC
CDR3 protein: CASSSVRTGGFYEQYF
D gene: TRBD2
CDR3 length: 16
V gene: TRBV25-1
clone size: .
J gene: TRBJ2-7

CDR3 DNA: TGTGCCAGTAACACTGGAGATACGCAGTATTTT
CDR3 protein: CASNTGDTQYF
D gene: .
CDR3 length: 11
V gene: TRBV25-1
clone size: .
J gene: TRBJ2-3

CDR3 DNA: TGTGCCAGCAGCGTAGGCATTCGCGAGGGACCTCATGGCTACACCTTC
CDR3 protein: CASSVGIREGPHGYTF
D gene: .
CDR3 length: 16
V gene: TRBV9
clone size: .
J gene: TRBJ1-2

CDR3 DNA: TGTGCCAGTAGTATTACCCAGGGCCGCGAGCAGTACTTC
CDR3 protein: CASSITQGREQYF
D gene: .
CDR3 length: 13
V gene: TRBV19
clone size: .
J gene: TRBJ2-7

CDR3 DNA: TGTGCCAGCAGCCCAGACCGTCGCTCCTACGAGCAGTACTTC
CDR3 protein: CASSPDRRSYEQYF
D gene: .
CDR3 length: 14
V gene: TRBV27
clone size: .
J gene: TRBJ2-7

CDR3 DNA: TGCGCCAGCAGCGGAATCGGACTCAACGGCTCCTACGAGCAGTACTTC
CDR3 protein: CASSGIGLNGSYEQYF
D gene: .
CDR3 length: 16
V gene: TRBV5-1
clone size: .
J gene: TRBJ2-7

CDR3 DNA: TGCGCCAGCAGCCAAGATTTTCCCGGACAGGGTAGGGATGAGCAGTTCTTC
CDR3 protein: CASSQDFPGQGRDEQFF
D gene: TRBD1
CDR3 length: 17
V gene: TRBV4-3
clone size: .
J gene: TRBJ2-1

CDR3 DNA: TGCGCCAGCAGCCAAGATTTAGGACAGGGGAGAACTGAAGCTTTCTTT
CDR3 protein: CASSQDLGQGRTEAFF
D gene: TRBD1
CDR3 length: 16
V gene: TRBV4-3
clone size: .
J gene: TRBJ1-1

CDR3 DNA: TGTGCCAGCAGCTTACTGGGACTAGCGGAGGGTGGGAGGCAGTACTTC
CDR3 protein: CASSLLGLAEGGRQYF
D gene: TRBD2
CDR3 length: 16
V gene: TRBV7-2
clone size: .
J gene: TRBJ2-7

CDR3 DNA: TGTGCCAGCTCAGCGACAGCTATCTCCTATGGCTACACCTTC
CDR3 protein: CASSATAISYGYTF
D gene: .
CDR3 length: 14
V gene: TRBV18
clone size: .
J gene: TRBJ1-2

CDR3 DNA: TGCGCCAGCAGCTTAGGACAGGGCGCCTACGAGCAGTACTTC
CDR3 protein: CASSLGQGAYEQYF
D gene: TRBD1
CDR3 length: 14
V gene: TRBV5-1
clone size: .
J gene: TRBJ2-7

CDR3 DNA: TGTGCCAGCAGCCCGACAGGGGGCCTCTCCCGCGAGCAGTACTTC
CDR3 protein: CASSPTGGLSREQYF
D gene: TRBD1
CDR3 length: 15
V gene: TRBV11-1
clone size: .
J gene: TRBJ2-7

CDR3 DNA: TGTGCCAGCAGTTACCAGACAGGGGCGGGTGAAAAACTGTTTTTT
CDR3 protein: CASSYQTGAGEKLFF
D gene: TRBD1
CDR3 length: 15
V gene: TRBV6-5
clone size: once
J gene: TRBJ1-4

CDR3 DNA: TGTGCCTGGCGGGCAGGGACTGAAGCTTTCTTT
CDR3 protein: CAWRAGTEAFF
D gene: .
CDR3 length: 11
V gene: TRBV30
clone size: .
J gene: TRBJ1-1

CDR3 DNA: TGTGCCAGCAGCCGCTACGTGGAGGGCGAGCAGTACTTC
CDR3 protein: CASSRYVEGEQYF
D gene: .
CDR3 length: 13
V gene: TRBV14
clone size: .
J gene: TRBJ2-7

CDR3 DNA: TGTGCCAGCAGGGAGGATTTGTGGGTAGATACGCAGTATTTT
CDR3 protein: CASREDLWVDTQYF
D gene: .
CDR3 length: 14
V gene: TRBV2
clone size: .
J gene: TRBJ2-3

CDR3 DNA: TGTGCCAGCAGTTACGGGGCGGGCAATCAGCCCCAGCATTTT
CDR3 protein: CASSYGAGNQPQHF
D gene: .
CDR3 length: 14
V gene: TRBV6-5
clone size: .
J gene: TRBJ1-5

CDR3 DNA: TGCGCCACCAGTGAGGGAGGGTTGGAGACCCAGTACTTC
CDR3 protein: CATSEGGLETQYF
D gene: TRBD2
CDR3 length: 13
V gene: TRBV5-1
clone size: .
J gene: TRBJ2-5

CDR3 DNA: TGTGCCAGCAGTTTCGGGGGCAACACTGAAGCTTTCTTT
CDR3 protein: CASSFGGNTEAFF
D gene: .
CDR3 length: 13
V gene: TRBV27
clone size: .
J gene: TRBJ1-1

CDR3 DNA: TGTGCCAGCAGCCTCATGGCCACGGCGGGTGGGGCCCACAATGAGCAGTTCTTC
CDR3 protein: CASSLMATAGGAHNEQFF
D gene: .
CDR3 length: 18
V gene: TRBV11-2
clone size: .
J gene: TRBJ2-1

CDR3 DNA: TGTGCCAGTAGTTCTCGGACTAGCGGGACTATCTACGAGCAGTACTTC
CDR3 protein: CASSSRTSGTIYEQYF
D gene: TRBD2
CDR3 length: 16
V gene: TRBV19
clone size: .
J gene: TRBJ2-7

CDR3 DNA: TGTGCCAGCAGCCTGACAGGGACGGCCCAGGGCGAGCAGTACTTC
CDR3 protein: CASSLTGTAQGEQYF
D gene: TRBD1
CDR3 length: 15
V gene: TRBV14
clone size: once
J gene: TRBJ2-7

CDR3 DNA: TGCGCCAGCAGCCCAACGACAGGGTTGGAAGAGACCCAGTACTTC
CDR3 protein: CASSPTTGLEETQYF
D gene: TRBD1
CDR3 length: 15
V gene: TRBV4-1
clone size: .
J gene: TRBJ2-5

CDR3 DNA: TGTGCCAGCACCAGTCCCTACGAGCAGTACTTC
CDR3 protein: CASTSPYEQYF
D gene: .
CDR3 length: 11
V gene: TRBV28
clone size: .
J gene: TRBJ2-7

CDR3 DNA: TGCGCCAGCAGCTTGGGACGGACTAATGAAAAACTGTTTTTT
CDR3 protein: CASSLGRTNEKLFF
D gene: .
CDR3 length: 14
V gene: TRBV5-1
clone size: .
J gene: TRBJ1-4

CDR3 DNA: TGTGCCAGCAGTAGGGGGTGGATGGGTGGCTACACCTTC
CDR3 protein: CASSRGWMGGYTF
D gene: .
CDR3 length: 13
V gene: TRBV28
clone size: once
J gene: TRBJ1-2

CDR3 DNA: TGCGCCAGCGCTCCGGGACAGGGAAGCAATCAGCCCCAGCATTTT
CDR3 protein: CASAPGQGSNQPQHF
D gene: TRBD1
CDR3 length: 15
V gene: TRBV4-1
clone size: .
J gene: TRBJ1-5

CDR3 DNA: TGCGCCAGCAGCCACACGACAGGGGGCAAAAACACCGGGGAGCTGTTTTTT
CDR3 protein: CASSHTTGGKNTGELFF
D gene: TRBD1
CDR3 length: 17
V gene: TRBV4-1
clone size: .
J gene: TRBJ2-2

CDR3 DNA: TGTGCCAGCTCACCAATACGGATGCAAGAGACCCAGTACTTC
CDR3 protein: CASSPIRMQETQYF
D gene: .
CDR3 length: 14
V gene: TRBV18
clone size: .
J gene: TRBJ2-5

CDR3 DNA: TGCGCCAGCAGCTTGGACGGGCAGGGGGTGAACACTGAAGCTTTCTTT
CDR3 protein: CASSLDGQGVNTEAFF
D gene: TRBD1
CDR3 length: 16
V gene: TRBV5-1
clone size: .
J gene: TRBJ1-1

CDR3 DNA: TGTGCCTGGGCAGGCTATGGCTACACCTTC
CDR3 protein: CAWAGYGYTF
D gene: .
CDR3 length: 10
V gene: TRBV30
clone size: .
J gene: TRBJ1-2

CDR3 DNA: TGTGCCAGCTCACCACCGTTTGGACAGGGGGCATACGAGCAGTACTTC
CDR3 protein: CASSPPFGQGAYEQYF
D gene: TRBD1
CDR3 length: 16
V gene: TRBV18
clone size: .
J gene: TRBJ2-7

CDR3 DNA: TGTGCCAGCAGTATGAGGGTGGAGAGCAATCAGCCCCAGCATTTT
CDR3 protein: CASSMRVESNQPQHF
D gene: .
CDR3 length: 15
V gene: TRBV6-6
clone size: .
J gene: TRBJ1-5

CDR3 DNA: TGTGCCAGCAGTTTTTCCTCCTACTCCTACGAGCAGTACTTC
CDR3 protein: CASSFSSYSYEQYF
D gene: .
CDR3 length: 14
V gene: TRBV27
clone size: .
J gene: TRBJ2-7

CDR3 DNA: TGCGCCAGCAGCTTGCTAGCGGGAGTAGGCACCGGGGAGCTGTTTTTT
CDR3 protein: CASSLLAGVGTGELFF
D gene: TRBD2
CDR3 length: 16
V gene: TRBV5-1
clone size: .
J gene: TRBJ2-2

CDR3 DNA: TGTGCCATCAGTGAGCAACAGGGCGACGGTAGTCAGCCCCAGCATTTT
CDR3 protein: CAISEQQGDGSQPQHF
D gene: .
CDR3 length: 16
V gene: TRBV10-3
clone size: .
J gene: TRBJ1-5

CDR3 DNA: TGTGCCAGCAGCTTGGTGGGAATGGGGTTCGGCACAGATACGCAGTATTTT
CDR3 protein: CASSLVGMGFGTDTQYF
D gene: .
CDR3 length: 17
V gene: TRBV5-8
clone size: .
J gene: TRBJ2-3

CDR3 DNA: TGTGCCAGCAGCTTGAAAGGAGGGACGGTCGCGAACACCGGGGAGCTGTTTTTT
CDR3 protein: CASSLKGGTVANTGELFF
D gene: .
CDR3 length: 18
V gene: TRBV5-5
clone size: .
J gene: TRBJ2-2

CDR3 DNA: TGTGCCAGCAGAATACAGGGGGCGCGAGCTGAAGCTTTCTTT
CDR3 protein: CASRIQGARAEAFF
D gene: TRBD1
CDR3 length: 14
V gene: TRBV7-2
clone size: .
J gene: TRBJ1-1

CDR3 DNA: TGTGCCAGCAGCTTAGAACACCTACAGTTCTACAATGAGCAGTTCTTC
CDR3 protein: CASSLEHLQFYNEQFF
D gene: .
CDR3 length: 16
V gene: TRBV11-2
clone size: .
J gene: TRBJ2-1

CDR3 DNA: TGTGCCAGCACCTCTTATCGGGCCAGCACAGATACGCAGTATTTT
CDR3 protein: CASTSYRASTDTQYF
D gene: .
CDR3 length: 15
V gene: TRBV27
clone size: .
J gene: TRBJ2-3

CDR3 DNA: TGTGCCAGCAGCTTACTCGGGGGGCCTGGAAACACCATATATTTT
CDR3 protein: CASSLLGGPGNTIYF
D gene: .
CDR3 length: 15
V gene: TRBV7-2
clone size: .
J gene: TRBJ1-3

CDR3 DNA: TGTGCCAGCAGTTTGGTCAGGGTGGGCGAGCAGTACTTC
CDR3 protein: CASSLVRVGEQYF
D gene: .
CDR3 length: 13
V gene: TRBV28
clone size: once
J gene: TRBJ2-7

CDR3 DNA: TGCGCCAGCAGTATCCAGGGGGCTTTAGAAAACATTCAGTACTTC
CDR3 protein: CASSIQGALENIQYF
D gene: TRBD1
CDR3 length: 15
V gene: TRBV5-1
clone size: .
J gene: TRBJ2-4

CDR3 DNA: TGCGCCAGCAGCCACGGATGGTGGAGCGGCGAGCAGTACTTC
CDR3 protein: CASSHGWWSGEQYF
D gene: .
CDR3 length: 14
V gene: TRBV5-1
clone size: .
J gene: TRBJ2-7

CDR3 DNA: TGTGCCAGTAGGCGACAGGGCGTAAGCAATCAGCCCCAGCATTTT
CDR3 protein: CASRRQGVSNQPQHF
D gene: TRBD1
CDR3 length: 15
V gene: TRBV19
clone size: .
J gene: TRBJ1-5

CDR3 DNA: TGTGCCAGCAGCTTCAGGGGTAACTCTGGAAACACCATACATTTT
CDR3 protein: CASSFRGNSGNTIHF
D gene: .
CDR3 length: 15
V gene: TRBV5-4
clone size: once
J gene: TRBJ1-3

CDR3 DNA: TGTGCCAGCAGCGCCCTCCTAAATCAGGGAGGGAATGGCTACACCTTC
CDR3 protein: CASSALLNQGGNGYTF
D gene: .
CDR3 length: 16
V gene: TRBV9
clone size: .
J gene: TRBJ1-2

CDR3 DNA: TGTGCCAGCAGCACCGGACAGGGACGGGAAGGCCAGTACTTC
CDR3 protein: CASSTGQGREGQYF
D gene: TRBD1
CDR3 length: 14
V gene: TRBV5-4
clone size: once
J gene: TRBJ2-5

CDR3 DNA: TGTGCCAGCAGGCTACTGAACCTCCGACAAGAGACCCAGTACTTC
CDR3 protein: CASRLLNLRQETQYF
D gene: .
CDR3 length: 15
V gene: TRBV6-1
clone size: .
J gene: TRBJ2-5

CDR3 DNA: TGTGCCAGCTCAGCGGCAGGGGCAGAGCAGTACTTC
CDR3 protein: CASSAAGAEQYF
D gene: .
CDR3 length: 12
V gene: TRBV18
clone size: .
J gene: TRBJ2-7

CDR3 DNA: TGTGCCAGCAGCTTAGTTCCAGGGGGCCAAGAGACCCAGTACTTC
CDR3 protein: CASSLVPGGQETQYF
D gene: TRBD1
CDR3 length: 15
V gene: TRBV7-8
clone size: .
J gene: TRBJ2-5

CDR3 DNA: TGTGCCAGCAGTTACTCCCGTGATCAGCCCCAGCATTTT
CDR3 protein: CASSYSRDQPQHF
D gene: .
CDR3 length: 13
V gene: TRBV6-5
clone size: .
J gene: TRBJ1-5

CDR3 DNA: TGTGCCAGCAGCTTGTACGGGAGCTCCTACAATGAGCAGTTCTTC
CDR3 protein: CASSLYGSSYNEQFF
D gene: .
CDR3 length: 15
V gene: TRBV5-4
clone size: .
J gene: TRBJ2-1

CDR3 DNA: TGCAGCTTCGCGGCCTCGGTTTTGAGCGAGCAGTACTTC
CDR3 protein: CSFAASVLSEQYF
D gene: .
CDR3 length: 13
V gene: TRBV29-1
clone size: .
J gene: TRBJ2-7